This TCR beta chain appears in the sequencing data of a study of blood T cell repertoires in COVID-19. Across the whole study: Sites across the United States, Italy and Spain contributed samples from acute and convalescent COVID-19.

Original handling: Amplification of reference gene primers provided the estimated nucleated cell counts. Profiled with immunoSEQ multiplex PCR; TCRdb holds only in-frame clones, not every one. The DNA was the basis for D and trimming; V, J and clone size are from that table. The table includes more than 200,000 clones, over 75% detected once. In assigning cohorts, the study relied on participant-reported clinical history. The V end was cut by 6 bases, the J end by 5 bases, with 19 bases between. This CDR3 has 15 residues. Per the germline V gene, CDR1 is LGHDT and CDR2 is YNNKEL (reference sequence). Source material: PBMCs or T cells enriched from blood (not recorded which). This chain links TRBV3-1 (or the pseudogene TRBV3-2) with TRBJ1-2; D is ambiguous. The clonotype originates from a woman in her 40s with acute COVID-19. The CDR3 DNA reads TGTGCCAGCAGGAAATCGGGGATGGTAGTATATGGCTACACCTTC. Translation gives CASRKSGMVVYGYTF.